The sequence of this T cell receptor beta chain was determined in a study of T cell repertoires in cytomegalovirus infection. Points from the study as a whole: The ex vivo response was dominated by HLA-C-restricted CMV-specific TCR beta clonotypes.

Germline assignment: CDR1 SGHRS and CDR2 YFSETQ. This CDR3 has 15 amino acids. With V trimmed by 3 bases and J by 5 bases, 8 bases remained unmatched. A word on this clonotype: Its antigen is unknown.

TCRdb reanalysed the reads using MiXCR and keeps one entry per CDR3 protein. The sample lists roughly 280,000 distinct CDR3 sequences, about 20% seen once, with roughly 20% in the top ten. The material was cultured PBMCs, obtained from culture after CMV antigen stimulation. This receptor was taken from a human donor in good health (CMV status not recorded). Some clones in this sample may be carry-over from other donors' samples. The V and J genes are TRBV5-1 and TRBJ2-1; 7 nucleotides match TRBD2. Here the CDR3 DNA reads TGCGCCAGCAGCTATTCCGGGACTACCCACAATGAGCAGTTCTTC. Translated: CASSYSGTTHNEQFF.